The sequence of this T cell receptor (beta chain) was determined in a study of shared clonotypes between healthy human individuals (dated by TCRdb to about 2020). With respect to the entire study: Two women and three men aged 18 to 49 years were included in the cohort. Per donor, three plates each were used for CD4 naive and CD4 memory, two for CD8 naive, and one for CD8 memory. To estimate repertoire size and how much clonotypes are shared between individuals, the study performed deep sequencing of blood TCR repertoires from about five healthy adults. Different laboratories and diverse techniques were used to prepare libraries and sequence TCR repertoires, to increase sequencing depth and limit assay-specific biases. Each donor's leukapheresis produced roughly between roughly 0.85 and 10 billion PBMCs.

Turning to this clone: No cognate antigen has been identified for it. Nothing much larger sits one base from this clone, and base qualities are not available.

Donors were healthy HIV-negative adults with no recently reported acute infections or vaccinations. Every donor was a Caucasian adult living in Nashville, Tennessee, USA. Magnetic negative selection was used to enrich CD4+ T cells, after which naive cells were positively selected on CD45RA and the negative fraction became the memory subset. Blood was obtained by leukapheresis, after which PBMCs were separated by Ficoll-Histopaque density gradient centrifugation and cryopreserved in liquid nitrogen vapor phase. Analytical flow cytometry was used to check the purity and quantity of every magnetically sorted T cell population. Each sorted fraction had its genomic DNA isolated and then quantified by UV absorbance on a Nanodrop 2000c. Reading from cysteine to phenylalanine, the CDR3 counts 15 amino acids. Kept here is only the CDR3 DNA, which spans 45 bases and is read in frame from base 1. V is shortened by 5 bases, J by 0 bases, and the region joining them spans 14 bases. Taken from the germline V gene, the CDR1 and CDR2 loops are SGHTA and FQGNSA.

Using the deep immunoSEQ assay, TCR CDR3 regions were amplified from genomic DNA by multiplex PCR. Genomic DNA extracted from each cell subset was distributed evenly over all wells of several immunoSEQ 96-well plates, and each plate served as one replicate. For sorted subsets, each replicate PCR was loaded with approximately 190 ng genomic DNA, equivalent to 30,000 or so T cell genomes. The purified libraries were quantified using a Qubit 3.0 fluorometer, sized with a Bioanalyzer 2100, and then quantified again using the KAPA Library Quantification kit. Each immunoSEQ 96-well plate was sequenced on its own single-read 150-cycle Illumina NextSeq 550 flow cell. Per the original workflow: Because the immunoSEQ output held only junctional sequences and lacked quality scores, the filtering could not match the filtering applied to full-length reads. To assign V/J genes and CDR3, sequences were annotated against IMGT germline references using PyIR, a Python wrapper for IgBLAST v1.9. Reads were filtered out if the reads had weak V/J assignments (E-value above 1e-6), no CDR3, stop codons, out-of-frame junctions, or ambiguous translated residues. A V3J clonotype was defined by an identical inferred V gene, J gene, and CDR3 amino acid sequence. The percentage overlap between two repertoires was calculated by dividing the number of shared unique clonotypes by the size of the smaller repertoire. Repertoire richness was assessed with RTK rarefaction, the Chao1 estimator, and Recon v2.1 estimates of unobserved clonotypes. For all TCRbeta clonotypes obtained by the gDNA method from a handful of donors, generation probabilities were computed with OLGA. The source is immuneACCESS, and TCRdb retained only in-frame sequences with V and J called. Part of the clones is not carried over; for the studies checked, unresolved V genes explain less than half of this, and the remainder is unexplained. V, J and clone size reflect that table, while D and trimming were determined from the DNA. For this sample there are under 1,900,000 clones; approximately 98.5% appear just once. Of the sample, 0.36% falls within the top ten clones.

Paper-wide results and their limitations: Sampling was restricted to blood, and TCR repertoires in tissues likely differ from the TCR repertoires found in blood. The small number of donors limited the genetic and exposure-history diversity represented. Estimated clonotype richness was generally larger for naive than for memory subsets. Approximately 5% of naive CD4, roughly 3.6% of naive CD8, roughly 2.5% of memory CD4, and 0.4% of memory CD8 clonotypes were shared across a few donors. Even with the large sequencing depth, rarefaction of the sorted-subset datasets indicated that sequencing was incomplete. Higher generation probabilities were observed for clonotypes shared by all four sorted-subset donors than for non-shared clonotypes. Pairwise subsampling indicated that sequencing depth was expected to affect the degree of clonotype sharing among donors.

The receptor's source is a man younger than 40 in good health. Here the chain combines TRBV7-2 and TRBJ2-7; perhaps TRBD2 is the D gene, with 6 bases matching. Sequenced: naive CD4+ T cells sorted from blood. The cell subset or site tag for this specimen amounts to: CD45RA+ positively selected. The encoded CDR3 is CASSRTGLNSYEQYF. Read as DNA, the sequence is TGTGCCAGCAGCCGAACGGGACTGAACTCCTACGAGCAGTACTTC.